These 4 T cell receptor beta chains were sequenced from one sample in a study of blood T cell repertoires in COVID-19. Assay: immunoSEQ multiplex PCR; the TCRdb copy retains only in-frame clones and omits some. Among 100,000 to 140,000 clones listed, around 82% were seen once. Sequenced: peripheral blood. These receptors all stem from a human donor in a cohort sampled during active COVID-19.

This sequence joins TRBV5-1 and TRBJ2-5; the match to TRBD2 covers 9 bases. The CDR3 loop spans 16 amino acids. Germline-derived CDR1 and CDR2 are SGHRS and YFSETQ. The V and J ends lost 4 bases and 0 bases, in that order; junction bases with no gene match: 7. The CDR3 DNA is TGCGCCAGCAGCCCCGGACTAGCGACGTACCAAGAGACCCAGTACTTC. This sequence encodes CASSPGLATYQETQYF. Together with reference TRBV5-1 and TRBJ2-5, the CDR3 gives the full variable domain: KAGVTQTPRYLIKTRGQQVTLSCSPISGHRSVSWYQQTPGQGLQFLFEYFSETQRNKGNFPGRFSGRQFSNSRSEMNVSTLELGDSALYLCASSPGLATYQETQYFGPGTRLLVL.

The rearrangement links TRBV6-1 to TRBJ2-5; D gene ambiguous. CDR1 and CDR2 from the germline V gene are MNHNS and SASEGT. Deletions cut 1 base from V and 1 base from J, with 7 bases between. This CDR3 is 14 amino acids long. The CDR3 nucleotides are TGTGCCAGCAGTGAAGTTACAGTCCAAGAGACCCAGTACTTC. This sequence encodes CASSEVTVQETQYF.

This chain connects TRBV4-2 to TRBJ1-5; 8 nucleotides line up with TRBD1. J was trimmed by 7 bases and V by 0 bases; bases with no gene match: 8. Looked up from germline, CDR1 is LGHNA and CDR2 is YNFKEQ. CDR3 length: 16 amino acids. CDR3 nucleotide sequence: TGTGCCAGCAGCCAAGATTTCAGGGGGCAAGGCCAGCCCCAGCATTTT. Translating gives CASSQDFRGQGQPQHF.

CDR3 sequence: CASSPQGVNYGYTF. CDR3 nucleotide sequence: TGTGCCAGCAGCCCACAGGGGGTTAACTATGGCTACACCTTC. The chain recombines TRBV14 with TRBJ1-2, with 8 nucleotides matching TRBD1. Germline CDR1 is SGHDN and CDR2 is FVKESK. The CDR3 loop spans 14 amino acids. V lost 4 bases, J lost 1 base, and 2 bases stayed unmatched.